A selection of T cell receptor beta chains follows, all from one sample in a study of T cells in tumors after PD-1 blockade. The protocol was immunoSEQ multiplex PCR, while the TCRdb copy is restricted to in-frame clones and leaves out a portion. The sample has around 46,000 clones; roughly 79% are singletons. Specimen: PBMCs, collected before anti-PD-1 treatment. These receptors came from a human donor with basal cell carcinoma. CDR3s include the opening cysteine and the closing phenylalanine or tryptophan. The order of the fields is V gene, clone size, D gene, J gene, CDR3 length, CDR3 protein, CDR3 DNA. The D gene is left open where the match is weak. Size is omitted from some rows. Given values are once, few, many or a class for expanded clones.

>TRBV27|NA|NA|TRBJ2-5|13
CASSLDSGETQYF
TGTGCCAGCAGTTTAGACAGTGGAGAGACCCAGTACTTC
>TRBV15|few|NA|TRBJ2-4|14
CATSRTQGWNIQYF
TGTGCCACCAGCAGAACACAGGGCTGGAACATTCAGTACTTC
>TRBV21-1|NA|NA|TRBJ2-1|17
CASSKDRPESSYNEQFF
TGTGCCAGCAGCAAGGACCGGCCCGAGAGCTCCTACAATGAGCAGTTCTTC
>TRBV9|NA|TRBD1|TRBJ1-2|16
CASSERTGTGVAGYTF
TGTGCCAGCAGCGAACGAACCGGGACAGGGGTCGCTGGCTACACCTTC
>TRBV3-1/TRBV3-2|NA|TRBD1|TRBJ1-2|16
CASSPFSGQGIYGYTF
TGTGCCAGCAGCCCCTTTTCGGGACAGGGGATTTATGGCTACACCTTC
>TRBV4-1|many|NA|TRBJ1-2|15
CASSLADGKRYGYTF
TGCGCCAGCAGCCTGGCGGACGGGAAGAGGTATGGCTACACCTTC
>TRBV7-3|NA|NA|TRBJ2-1|13
CASSLNFGGEQFF
TGTGCCAGCAGCTTAAATTTTGGCGGAGAGCAGTTCTTC
>TRBV12-3/TRBV12-4|once|NA|TRBJ1-2|12
CASSPHIGGYTF
TGTGCCAGCAGCCCGCACATAGGGGGCTACACCTTC
>TRBV3-1/TRBV3-2|NA|NA|TRBJ1-2|14
CASRISRGAGGYTF
TGTGCCAGCAGGATAAGTCGGGGGGCGGGAGGCTACACCTTC
>TRBV19|once|NA|TRBJ1-2|13
CASSMRREYGYTF
TGTGCCAGTAGTATGCGCAGGGAGTATGGCTACACCTTC
>TRBV19|NA|TRBD1|TRBJ2-7|15
CASSDRAGRAYEQYF
TGTGCCAGTAGTGACAGGGCGGGTAGAGCCTACGAGCAGTACTTC
>TRBV10-2|NA|NA|TRBJ1-6|15
CASSDDTGGNSPLHF
TGCGCCAGCAGTGATGACACAGGAGGAAATTCACCCCTCCACTTT
>TRBV3-1/TRBV3-2|NA|NA|TRBJ2-2|15
CASSLREKATGELFF
TGTGCCAGCAGCCTCCGGGAAAAGGCCACCGGGGAGCTGTTTTTT
>TRBV5-1|NA|NA|TRBJ1-4|15
CASSLARATNEKLFF
TGCGCCAGCAGCCTAGCGCGAGCAACTAATGAAAAACTGTTTTTT
>TRBV28|NA|NA|TRBJ1-2|12
CASSGVNHGYTF
TGTGCCAGTTCTGGGGTAAATCATGGCTACACCTTC
>TRBV5-1|once|NA|TRBJ2-7|15
CASSLGGQSSYEQYF
TGCGCCAGCAGCTTGGGCGGACAGAGCTCCTACGAGCAGTACTTC
>TRBV9|NA|TRBD1|TRBJ2-7|15
CASSVVGQGFNEQYF
TGTGCCAGCAGCGTAGTGGGACAGGGTTTTAACGAGCAGTACTTC
>TRBV19|once|NA|TRBJ1-1|14
CASREERTGLEAFF
TGTGCCAGTAGAGAGGAGAGGACGGGCCTTGAGGCTTTCTTT
>TRBV12-3/TRBV12-4|NA|NA|TRBJ2-7|13
CATARGTPYEQYF
TGTGCCACCGCTCGGGGGACCCCCTACGAGCAGTACTTC
>TRBV30|NA|TRBD2|TRBJ2-7|14
CAWSGAGGLHEQYF
TGTGCCTGGAGTGGGGCGGGGGGGCTCCACGAGCAGTACTTC
>TRBV7-3|NA|NA|TRBJ1-1|13
CASRSQGHTEAFF
TGTGCCAGCAGATCACAGGGCCACACTGAAGCTTTCTTT
>TRBV15|NA|TRBD2|TRBJ2-3|17
CATSRDEAGGRSDTQYF
TGTGCCACCAGCAGAGATGAAGCGGGGGGGAGGTCAGATACGCAGTATTTT
>TRBV10-3|once|NA|TRBJ1-5|13
CAISESAAQPQHF
TGTGCCATCAGTGAGTCTGCGGCTCAGCCCCAGCATTTT
>TRBV19|NA|NA|TRBJ2-1|15
CASSLTGSLGNEQFF
TGTGCCAGTAGTCTGACCGGGAGCTTGGGTAATGAGCAGTTCTTC
>TRBV7-3|NA|TRBD2|TRBJ2-1|17
CASSLTGGSQGRYEQFF
TGTGCCAGCAGCTTAACGGGCGGGAGTCAAGGGCGATATGAGCAGTTCTTC
>TRBV2|NA|NA|TRBJ2-3|15
CASSRDRYSTDTQYF
TGTGCCAGCAGCAGGGACCGTTATAGCACAGATACGCAGTATTTT
>TRBV15|few|NA|TRBJ1-3|15
CATSRDSVAGNTIYF
TGTGCCACCAGCAGAGATTCAGTGGCTGGAAACACCATATATTTT
>TRBV5-1|NA|NA|TRBJ2-3|15
CASSLGQEGTDTQYF
TGCGCCAGCAGCTTGGGGCAGGAGGGCACAGATACGCAGTATTTT
>TRBV7-9|NA|NA|TRBJ1-1|14
CASSLQGMNTEAFF
TGTGCCAGCAGCTTACAGGGTATGAACACTGAAGCTTTCTTT
>TRBV12-1|few|NA|TRBJ2-2|15
CAKSPGTGLHGELFF
TGTGCCAAATCGCCAGGGACAGGGCTGCACGGGGAGCTGTTTTTT
>TRBV29-1|NA|NA|TRBJ1-1|13
CSVEDWENTEAFF
TGCAGCGTTGAAGACTGGGAGAACACTGAAGCTTTCTTT
>TRBV10-3|NA|TRBD1|TRBJ1-6|15
CAISERTGDNSPLHF
TGTGCCATCAGTGAGCGGACAGGGGATAATTCACCCCTCCACTTT
>TRBV9|NA|NA|TRBJ2-1|14
CASSRDSTYNEQFF
TGTGCCAGCAGCCGGGACTCCACCTACAATGAGCAGTTCTTC
>TRBV6-2/TRBV6-3|NA|TRBD2|TRBJ2-5|16
CASSNPLAGVPETQYF
TGTGCCAGCAGCAACCCACTAGCGGGGGTCCCAGAGACCCAGTACTTC
>TRBV5-1|once|NA|TRBJ1-1|13
CASRKQGGTEAFF
TGCGCCAGCAGAAAACAGGGTGGCACTGAAGCTTTCTTT
>TRBV5-6|NA|TRBD1|TRBJ1-3|13
CASSQGQRNTIYF
TGTGCCAGCAGCCAGGGACAGCGAAACACCATATATTTT
>TRBV19|NA|NA|TRBJ1-4|15
CASKNPAGDLEKLFF
TGTGCCAGTAAGAACCCAGCGGGGGATCTAGAAAAACTGTTTTTT
>TRBV9|NA|NA|TRBJ1-6|14
CASSVQTSNSPLHF
TGTGCCAGCAGCGTCCAAACTTCGAATTCACCCCTCCACTTT
>TRBV28|NA|TRBD1|TRBJ2-7|15
CASSSPRTGPYEQYF
TGTGCCAGCAGTTCCCCTCGGACAGGGCCCTACGAGCAGTACTTC
>TRBV20-1|NA|TRBD2|TRBJ2-7|16
CSASGSAGLAAYEQYF
TGCAGTGCTAGTGGGTCTGCCGGACTAGCGGCCTACGAGCAGTACTTC
>TRBV3-1/TRBV3-2|NA|TRBD2|TRBJ2-3|18
CASSPRAIWAGETDTQYF
TGTGCCAGCAGCCCCAGGGCTATCTGGGCGGGAGAAACAGATACGCAGTATTTT
>TRBV15|NA|NA|TRBJ2-7|15
CATSRGGVQAYEQYF
TGTGCCACCAGCAGAGGAGGAGTTCAAGCCTACGAGCAGTACTTC
>TRBV20-1|NA|NA|TRBJ1-1|17
CSASRDPRRGRNTEAFF
TGCAGTGCTAGTAGGGATCCGAGACGGGGCCGGAACACTGAAGCTTTCTTT